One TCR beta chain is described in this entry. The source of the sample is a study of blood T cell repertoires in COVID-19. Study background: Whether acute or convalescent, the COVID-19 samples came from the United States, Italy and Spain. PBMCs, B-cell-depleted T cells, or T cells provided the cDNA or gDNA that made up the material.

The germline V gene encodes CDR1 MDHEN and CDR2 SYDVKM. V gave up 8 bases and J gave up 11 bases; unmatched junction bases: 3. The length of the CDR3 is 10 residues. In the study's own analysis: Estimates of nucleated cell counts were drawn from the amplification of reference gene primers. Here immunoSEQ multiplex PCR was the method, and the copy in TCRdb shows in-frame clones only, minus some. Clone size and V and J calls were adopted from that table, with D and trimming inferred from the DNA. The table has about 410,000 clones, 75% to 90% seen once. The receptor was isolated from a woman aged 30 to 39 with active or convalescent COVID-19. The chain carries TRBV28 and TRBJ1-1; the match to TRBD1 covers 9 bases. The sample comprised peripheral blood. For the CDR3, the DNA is TGTGCCAGCGGGACAGGGCTGGCTTTCTTT. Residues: CASGTGLAFF.